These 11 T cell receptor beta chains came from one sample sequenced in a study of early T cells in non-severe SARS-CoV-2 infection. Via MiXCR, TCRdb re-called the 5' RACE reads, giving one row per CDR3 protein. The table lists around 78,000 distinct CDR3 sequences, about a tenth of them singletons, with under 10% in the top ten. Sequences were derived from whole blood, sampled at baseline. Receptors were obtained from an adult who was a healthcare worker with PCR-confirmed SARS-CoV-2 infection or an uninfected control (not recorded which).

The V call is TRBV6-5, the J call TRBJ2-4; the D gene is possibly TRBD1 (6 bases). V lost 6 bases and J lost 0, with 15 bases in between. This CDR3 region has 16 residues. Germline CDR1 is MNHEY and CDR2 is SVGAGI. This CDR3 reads CASRLPTGKAKNIQYF. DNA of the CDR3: TGTGCCAGCAGGCTGCCTACAGGGAAAGCCAAAAACATTCAGTACTTC.

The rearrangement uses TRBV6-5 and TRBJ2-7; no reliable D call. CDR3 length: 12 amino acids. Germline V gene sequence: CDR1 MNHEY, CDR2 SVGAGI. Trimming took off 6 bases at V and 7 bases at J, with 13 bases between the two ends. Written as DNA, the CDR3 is TGTGCCAGCAGCCGTCAATCTGGTGAGCAGTACTTC. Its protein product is CASSRQSGEQYF.

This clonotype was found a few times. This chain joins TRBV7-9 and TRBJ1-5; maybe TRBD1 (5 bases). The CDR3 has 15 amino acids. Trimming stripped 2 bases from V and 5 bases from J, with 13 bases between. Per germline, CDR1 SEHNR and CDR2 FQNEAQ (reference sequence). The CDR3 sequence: CASSLSGAGDQPQHF. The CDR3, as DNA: TGTGCCAGCAGCTTATCCGGGGCGGGGGATCAGCCCCAGCATTTT.

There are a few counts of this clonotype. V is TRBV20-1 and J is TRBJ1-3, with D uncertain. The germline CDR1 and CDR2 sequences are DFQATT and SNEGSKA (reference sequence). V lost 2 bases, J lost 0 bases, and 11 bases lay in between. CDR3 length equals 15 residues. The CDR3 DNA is TGCAGTGCTAGAAACACAGACCCCTCTGGAAACACCATATATTTT. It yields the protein CSARNTDPSGNTIYF.

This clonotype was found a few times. The CDR3 loop reads CASSSERVGYNEQFF. The CDR3, as DNA: TGTGCCAGCAGCTCCGAGAGGGTGGGTTACAATGAGCAGTTCTTC. The gene calls are TRBV11-2 and TRBJ2-1, with a possible D match to TRBD2 (5 bases). Germline V gene lookup returns CDR1 SGHAT and CDR2 FQNNGV. Trimming pared 4 bases from V and 4 bases from J, leaving 14 bases between. This CDR3 has 15 residues.

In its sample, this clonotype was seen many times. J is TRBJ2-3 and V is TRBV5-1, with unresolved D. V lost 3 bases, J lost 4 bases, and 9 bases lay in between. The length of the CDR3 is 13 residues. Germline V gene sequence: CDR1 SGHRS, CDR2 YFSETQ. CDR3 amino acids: CASSSFGSDTQYF. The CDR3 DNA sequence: TGCGCCAGCAGCTCGTTTGGGTCAGATACGCAGTATTTT.

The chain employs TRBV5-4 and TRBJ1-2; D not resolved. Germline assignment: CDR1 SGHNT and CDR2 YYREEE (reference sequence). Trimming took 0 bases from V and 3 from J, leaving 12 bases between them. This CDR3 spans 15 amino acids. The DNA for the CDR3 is TGTGCCAGCAGCTTGGGTCAGGAACGAGACTATGGCTACACCTTC. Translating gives CASSLGQERDYGYTF.

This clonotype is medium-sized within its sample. CDR3 sequence reads: CSASWTGSERKQYF. CDR3 in DNA: TGCAGTGCTAGCTGGACGGGCAGTGAAAGGAAGCAGTACTTC. The V gene is TRBV20-1, the J gene TRBJ2-7, with no clear D. Trimming took off 3 bases at V and 8 bases at J, with 20 bases between the two ends. The germline CDR1 and CDR2 sequences are DFQATT and SNEGSKA (reference sequence). This CDR3 is built from 14 residues.

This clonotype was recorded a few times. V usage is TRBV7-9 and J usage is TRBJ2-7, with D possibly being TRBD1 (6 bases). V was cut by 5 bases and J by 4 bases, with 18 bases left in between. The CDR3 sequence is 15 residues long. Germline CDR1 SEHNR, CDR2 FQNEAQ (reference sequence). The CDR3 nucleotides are TGTGCCAGCAGCCCGCGGACGGGAAGGGGGTACGAGCAGTACTTC. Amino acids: CASSPRTGRGYEQYF.

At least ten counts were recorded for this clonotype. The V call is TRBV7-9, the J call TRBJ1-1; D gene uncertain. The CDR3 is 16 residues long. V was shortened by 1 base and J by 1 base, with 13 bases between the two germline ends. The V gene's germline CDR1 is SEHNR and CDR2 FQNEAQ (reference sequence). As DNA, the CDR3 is TGTGCCAGCAGCTTAGGGACCAGAGTTACGAACACTGAAGCTTTCTTT. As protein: CASSLGTRVTNTEAFF. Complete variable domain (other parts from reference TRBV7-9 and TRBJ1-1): DTGVSQNPRHKITKRGQNVTFRCDPISEHNRLYWYRQTLGQGPEFLTYFQNEAQLEKSRLLSDRFSAERPKGSFSTLEIQRTEQGDSAMYLCASSLGTRVTNTEAFFGQGTRLTVV.

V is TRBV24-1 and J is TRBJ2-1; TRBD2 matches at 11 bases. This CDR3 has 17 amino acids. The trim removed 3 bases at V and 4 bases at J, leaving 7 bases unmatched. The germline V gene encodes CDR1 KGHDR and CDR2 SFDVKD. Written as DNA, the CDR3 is TGTGCCACCAGTGATCCGCACGGGACTAGCGGTTACAATGAGCAGTTCTTC. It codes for CATSDPHGTSGYNEQFF.